This T cell receptor beta chain comes out of a study of cytomegalovirus exposure and HLA in healthy donors (dated by TCRdb to 2016 to 2017). Some background on the complete study: According to a later analysis, the 110 or so validation repertoires were produced on the same platform as the approximately 620 repertoires of the first cohort. High-throughput TCR immunosequencing, statistical association of individual TCRs with disease status, and machine learning were combined to predict cytomegalovirus infection status. A separate validation cohort of approximately 120 different subjects was used in addition to the roughly 700-subject first cohort. The study aimed to test whether signatures of past pathogen exposure could be identified by cataloging public T cell receptors. Findings and caveats that apply to the study as a whole: A few of the identified cytomegalovirus-associated TCR beta chains were confirmed in vitro to be specific for cytomegalovirus antigens. The validation cohort had no HLA typing available for a later analysis, so co-occurrence within that cohort was assessed over all 120 or so repertoires. Of the cluster scores, around 95% were above 0 in a later analysis, which found that TCRs clustered in the first cohort also tended to co-occur in the 120 validation repertoires. Most TCR sequences were seen in very few donors, while some public TCRs were found in many individuals. A total of 164 TCR beta chains were listed by the study as associated with cytomegalovirus. According to the authors, the approach could potentially be generalized to other disease states and immunological phenotypes. In both the original and validation cohorts, the classifier was reported to diagnose cytomegalovirus status with high specificity and sensitivity.

In the case of this clone: Its antigen is currently not known. No much larger clone exists at a distance of one base, and base qualities are not known.

Libraries came from the immunoSEQ multiplex PCR assay. On the study's bioinformatics: A statistical classification framework was developed to diagnose cytomegalovirus status using the catalog of TCR beta chain sequences. This is the immuneACCESS table as TCRdb keeps it, with only in-frame sequences that have V and J called. A part of the clones is gone; compared with another copy, unresolved V genes explain less than half, and the rest is unexplained. Clonal size and the V and J genes are those of that table, whereas D and trimming came from the DNA. For this sample there are approximately 100,000 clones; about 90% appear just once. The ten largest make up 5.5% to 7.5% of the sample. The donors belonged to the validation cohort of around 130 subjects, which was separate from the 666-subject first cohort. CDR1 SGHRS and CDR2 YFSETQ are derived from the germline V gene. V lost 2 bases and J lost 3 bases; the stretch between them is 14 bases long. The CDR3 runs 15 amino acids, cysteine and phenylalanine included. The retained sequence is limited to the CDR3, 45 bases, with the frame set at the first base.

The chain is encoded by TRBV5-1 joined to TRBJ1-1, with no confident D gene call. This clonotype originated in a man between 18 and 35 years old in good health and CMV-seropositive. The sequenced sample consisted of PBMCs. The sequenced DNA: TGCGCCAGCAGCTTTTCCGGGTGGTCGGACACTGAAGCTTTCTTT. Protein translation: CASSFSGWSDTEAFF.